The 23 T cell receptor beta chains given below trace back to one sample, sequenced in a study of early T cells in non-severe SARS-CoV-2 infection. TCRdb used MiXCR to reprocess the 5' RACE reads, holding one entry per CDR3 protein. Among 24,000 or so distinct CDR3 sequences listed, around 4% were seen once. Sequencing was done on a sample of whole blood. The receptors here all came from an adult who was a healthcare worker with PCR-confirmed SARS-CoV-2 infection or an uninfected control (not recorded which).

This clonotype came up many times. The chain combines TRBV7-8 with TRBJ2-2, with 7 nucleotides matching TRBD2. This CDR3 is 15 amino acids long. V lost 5 bases and J lost 1; bases outside the gene matches: 4. CDR1 and CDR2 (germline): SGHVS, FQNEAQ. In DNA, the CDR3 is TGTGCCAGCAGCCCCTGGGGGGGGAACACCGGGGAGCTGTTTTTT. This encodes CASSPWGGNTGELFF.

This clonotype was picked up many times. The J gene is TRBJ1-1, the V gene TRBV7-2; D is possibly TRBD1 (6 bases). With 4 bases removed from V and 11 bases from J, the gap between germline ends came to 14 bases. Germline lookup yields CDR1 SGHTA and CDR2 FQGNSA. The CDR3 consists of 12 residues. CDR3 region: CASSSEGGRAFF. The DNA of the CDR3 is TGTGCCAGCAGCTCAGAGGGGGGTAGGGCTTTCTTT. Variable domain in full (rest from reference TRBV7-2 and TRBJ1-1): GAGVSQSPSNKVTEKGKDVELRCDPISGHTALYWYRQSLGQGLEFLIYFQGNSAPDKSGLPSDRFSAERTGGSVSTLTIQRTQQEDSAVYLCASSSEGGRAFFGQGTRLTVV.

This clonotype was detected ten times or more. CDR3 amino acids: CAISGDGKETQYF. In nucleotides, the CDR3 is TGTGCCATCAGTGGCGACGGAAAAGAGACCCAGTACTTC. This sequence joins TRBV10-3 and TRBJ2-5, with D unresolved. CDR1 and CDR2 (germline): ENHRY, SYGVKD. V was cut by 4 bases and J by 3 bases, with 9 bases left in between. The length of the CDR3 is 13 residues.

This clonotype was recorded at least ten times. The J gene is TRBJ2-1, the V gene TRBV6-6; the match to TRBD2 covers 7 bases. From germline, CDR1 is MNHNY and CDR2 SVGAGI (reference sequence). V shed 6 bases, J shed 0 bases, and the junction held 5 bases outside the gene matches. This CDR3 region has 15 residues. The CDR3 nucleotides are TGTGCCAGCAGCCCCGGGAGGAGCTCCTACAATGAGCAGTTCTTC. It translates to CASSPGRSSYNEQFF.

By proportion, this clonotype is medium-sized. V is TRBV7-9 and J is TRBJ1-1; D uncertain. The CDR3 sequence is 13 residues long. Germline loops: CDR1 SEHNR, CDR2 FQNEAQ (reference sequence). With 0 bases removed from V and 8 bases from J, the gap between germline ends came to 10 bases. The CDR3 loop reads CASSLAGTPEAFF. The CDR3 bases are TGTGCCAGCAGCTTAGCCGGCACTCCAGAAGCTTTCTTT.

For this clonotype: A read error may be the cause here, since a much bigger clone is one base away. The V call is TRBV7-3, the J call TRBJ2-1; D unresolved. CDR3 length: 15 residues. Looked up from germline, CDR1 is SGHTA and CDR2 is FQGTGA. The CDR3 is CASSPRHYPMNEHFF. The CDR3 DNA reads as TGTGCCAGCAGCCCCCGACATTACCCAATGAATGAGCATTTCTTC.

In this sample, this clonotype turned up many times. The chain joins TRBV4-2 to TRBJ1-1; 7 positions match TRBD1. Germline lookup yields CDR1 LGHNA and CDR2 YNFKEQ. CDR3 size: 15 residues. With 4 bases clipped from V and 3 bases from J, the junction kept 8 bases outside the gene matches. The CDR3 reads CASSPLQGRDTEAFF. DNA for the CDR3: TGTGCCAGCAGCCCCTTACAGGGGCGAGACACTGAAGCTTTCTTT.

The V gene is TRBV18, the J gene TRBJ2-1, with unresolved D. This CDR3 is 13 amino acids long. The V and J ends lost 5 bases and 6 bases respectively, with 11 bases between them. From germline, CDR1 is KGHSH and CDR2 LQKENI. Here the CDR3 reads CASSSAEFNEQFF. As DNA, the CDR3 is TGTGCCAGCTCATCGGCAGAATTCAATGAGCAGTTCTTC.

Note on this clonotype: A much larger clone differs from this one at a single base, so this may be a read error. CDR3 bases: TGTGCCACCAGTGATCTTGGGACGGCCTATGACTACACCTTC. Its protein is CATSDLGTAYDYTF. The chain combines TRBV24-1 with TRBJ1-2; a weak D match, TRBD1 (5 bases). Germline CDR1 KGHDR, CDR2 SFDVKD. The CDR3 contains 14 residues.

The V call is TRBV7-2, the J call TRBJ2-5, with TRBD2 matching over 9 bases. V lost 5 bases and J lost 4; bases outside the gene matches: 17. The CDR3 contains 18 residues. The germline V gene has CDR1 SGHTA and CDR2 FQGNSA. This CDR3 is CASSRLSGSFGGRETQYF. DNA of the CDR3: TGTGCCAGCAGCCGACTTAGCGGGAGTTTTGGTGGGAGAGAGACCCAGTACTTC.

This clonotype was counted many times. The chain carries TRBV18 and TRBJ1-6; possibly TRBD1 for D (5 bases). This CDR3 is 16 amino acids long. Germline CDR1 reads KGHSH; CDR2 reads LQKENI. Between the trimmed V and J ends, which lost 3 bases and 7 bases, there was a span of 16 bases. The CDR3 sequence: CASSPGDRGANSPLHF. The CDR3 region has the DNA TGTGCCAGCTCACCCGGGGACCGAGGGGCCAATTCACCCCTCCACTTT.

This clonotype was counted at least ten times. Here the CDR3 DNA reads TGTGCCAGCAAGCGCGTCGCTAGCGGAGTCGGTGGAGATACGCAGTATTTT. It encodes CASKRVASGVGGDTQYF. This chain links TRBV6-4 with TRBJ2-3, with 7 nucleotides matching TRBD2. The ends lost 7 bases at V and 5 bases at J; junction bases unmatched: 18. The CDR3 is 17 residues long. Germline V gives CDR1 MRHNA, CDR2 SNTAGT.

This clonotype has a handful of counts. This rearrangement joins TRBV5-4 to TRBJ2-1, with D maybe TRBD2 (5 bases). Germline lookup yields CDR1 SGHNT and CDR2 YYREEE (reference sequence). The CDR3 contains 15 residues. The V gene lost 7 bases and the J gene lost 2 bases, with 16 bases spanning the gap. CDR3 DNA sequence: TGTGCCAGCTACTTCCGCGGGTCCACCTACAATGAGCAGTTCTTC. Translated, it gives CASYFRGSTYNEQFF.

This clonotype has a handful of counts. Since no conserved phenylalanine or tryptophan closes the CDR3, a read error is the likely cause. The DNA is omitted, as the CDR3 cannot be located on it reliably, and the CDR3 follows TCRdb's listing. The V call is TRBV7-2, the J call TRBJ2-7; the D segment call TRBD2 is taken from the table without a DNA check. The CDR3 length is 12 residues, termini included. Germline CDR1 reads SGHTA; CDR2 reads FQGNSA. CDR3 sequence reads: CASSLDFWRERS.

This clonotype was detected many times. V usage is TRBV2 and J usage is TRBJ2-5, with 9 bases identical to TRBD1. V was clipped by 3 bases and J by 5 bases; unmatched bases: 7. Looked up from germline, CDR1 is SNHLY and CDR2 is FYNNEI. The length of the CDR3 is 15 residues. As DNA, the CDR3 is TGTGCCAGCAGTGAGGAACAGGGGGCGCGGGAGACCCAGTACTTC. This gives the protein CASSEEQGARETQYF. Drawing the rest from reference TRBV2 and TRBJ2-5, the complete variable domain is EPEVTQTPSHQVTQMGQEVILRCVPISNHLYFYWYRQILGQKVEFLVSFYNNEISEKSEIFDDQFSVERPDGSNFTLKIRSTKLEDSAMYFCASSEEQGARETQYFGPGTRLLVL.

The genes are TRBV3-1 and TRBJ2-1, with TRBD2 identical over 10 bases. The CDR3 contains 15 residues. In germline, CDR1 is LGHDT, CDR2 YNNKEL (reference sequence). Trimming at V came to 4 bases and at J to 2 bases, leaving 2 bases not matched to a gene. CDR3 residues: CASSPLAGAYNEQFF. The CDR3 region has the DNA TGTGCCAGCAGCCCCCTAGCGGGAGCCTACAATGAGCAGTTCTTC.

Ten or more counts support this clonotype. This chain connects TRBV20-1 to TRBJ2-7; a possible D gene is TRBD1 (6 bases). Trimming left V 3 bases short and J 5 bases short, with 11 bases between. The CDR3 runs 12 residues. The germline gives CDR1 DFQATT, CDR2 SNEGSKA (reference sequence). The CDR3 region has the DNA TGCAGTGCTAGTGGACAGATGGACGAGCAGTACTTC. It is translated as CSASGQMDEQYF.

This clonotype was seen at least ten times. V is TRBV6-4 and J is TRBJ2-3, with 11 bases identical to TRBD2. Germline CDR1 is MRHNA and CDR2 is SNTAGT. V shed 6 bases, J shed 4 bases, and the junction held 6 bases outside the gene matches. This CDR3 has 15 amino acids. The DNA for the CDR3 is TGTGCCAGCAGACTCACTAGCGGGAGCGCAGATACGCAGTATTTT. Residues: CASRLTSGSADTQYF.

This sequence joins TRBV28 and TRBJ2-2, with 10 bases lining up with TRBD2. This CDR3 has 14 residues. CDR1 and CDR2 from the germline V gene are MDHEN and SYDVKM. Losses at the gene ends were 11 bases for V and 4 bases for J; bases not matched to a gene: 7. The CDR3 DNA reads TGTGCCTCAGCGGGAGGGCCCGGCACCGGGGAGCTGTTTTTT. Translation: CASAGGPGTGELFF. Drawing the rest from reference TRBV28 and TRBJ2-2, the complete variable domain is DVKVTQSSRYLVKRTGEKVFLECVQDMDHENMFWYRQDPGLGLRLIYFSYDVKMKEKGDIPEGYSVSREKKERFSLILESASTNQTSMYLCASAGGPGTGELFFGEGSRLTVL.

In DNA, the CDR3 is TGTGCCAGCTCACCGCAGGGGGCGAGCGCTGAAGCTTTCTTT. This translates into CASSPQGASAEAFF. The chain is built from TRBV18 and TRBJ1-1; TRBD1 matches 8 bases. This CDR3 region has 14 residues. Germline V gene lookup returns CDR1 KGHSH and CDR2 LQKENI. V lost 3 bases and J lost 6; bases outside the gene matches: 6. Complete variable domain (other parts from reference TRBV18 and TRBJ1-1): NAGVMQNPRHLVRRRGQEARLRCSPMKGHSHVYWYRQLPEEGLKFMVYLQKENIIDESGMPKERFSAEFPKEGPSILRIQQVVRGDSAAYFCASSPQGASAEAFFGQGTRLTVV.

This clonotype was counted a few times. The V gene is TRBV30, the J gene TRBJ2-2, with 13 bases aligning to TRBD2. V shed 0 bases and J 6 bases; nucleotides not matched to a gene: 4. CDR3 size: 16 residues. Germline values: CDR1 GTSNPN, CDR2 SVGIG (reference sequence). Here the CDR3 reads CAWSVLGLAGSGELFF. CDR3 coding DNA: TGTGCCTGGAGTGTACTGGGACTAGCGGGATCCGGGGAGCTGTTTTTT.

The chain is built from TRBV3-1 and TRBJ2-7; perhaps TRBD1 as D (6 bases). CDR3 length equals 12 residues. The germline V and J ends were trimmed by 3 bases and 7 bases, with 10 bases remaining between them. Germline-derived CDR1 and CDR2 are LGHDT and YNNKEL (reference sequence). CDR3 sequence (DNA): TGTGCCAGCAGCCACAGGGGCTTGGAGCAGTACTTC. Its protein is CASSHRGLEQYF.

This clonotype was observed a few times. This chain connects TRBV25-1 to TRBJ2-1, with 10 nucleotides matching TRBD2. Germline CDR1 MGHDK, CDR2 SYGVNS. The CDR3 consists of 15 residues. After removal of 6 bases from V and 2 bases from J, the junction contained 4 bases not matched to a gene. CDR3 residues: CASSELAGPYNEQFF. In DNA, the CDR3 is TGTGCCAGCAGCGAACTAGCGGGACCCTACAATGAGCAGTTCTTC.